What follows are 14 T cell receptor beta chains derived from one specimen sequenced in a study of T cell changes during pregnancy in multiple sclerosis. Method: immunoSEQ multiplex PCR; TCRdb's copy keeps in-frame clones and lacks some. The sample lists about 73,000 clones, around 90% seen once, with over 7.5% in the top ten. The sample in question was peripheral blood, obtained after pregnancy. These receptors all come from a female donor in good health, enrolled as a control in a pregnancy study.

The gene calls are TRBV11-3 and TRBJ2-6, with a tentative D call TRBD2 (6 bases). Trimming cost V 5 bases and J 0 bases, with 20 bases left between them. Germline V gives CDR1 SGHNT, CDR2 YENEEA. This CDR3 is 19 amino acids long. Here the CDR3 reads CASSKPGSGEGSGANVLTF. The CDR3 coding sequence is TGTGCCAGCAGCAAGCCCGGGAGCGGAGAGGGCTCTGGGGCCAACGTCCTGACTTTC.

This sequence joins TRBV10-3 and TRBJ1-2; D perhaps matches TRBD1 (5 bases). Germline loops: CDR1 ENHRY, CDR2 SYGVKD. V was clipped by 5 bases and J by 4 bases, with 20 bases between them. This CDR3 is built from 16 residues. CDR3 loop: CAISLEGGMRGYGYTF. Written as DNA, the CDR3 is TGTGCCATCAGTTTAGAGGGAGGCATGAGGGGCTATGGCTACACCTTC.

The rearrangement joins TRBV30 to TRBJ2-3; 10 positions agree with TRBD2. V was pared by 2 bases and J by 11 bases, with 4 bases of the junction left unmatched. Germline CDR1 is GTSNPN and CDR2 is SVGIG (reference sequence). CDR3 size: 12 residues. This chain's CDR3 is CAWSRLAGEQYF. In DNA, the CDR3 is TGTGCCTGGAGTAGGCTAGCGGGAGAGCAGTATTTT.

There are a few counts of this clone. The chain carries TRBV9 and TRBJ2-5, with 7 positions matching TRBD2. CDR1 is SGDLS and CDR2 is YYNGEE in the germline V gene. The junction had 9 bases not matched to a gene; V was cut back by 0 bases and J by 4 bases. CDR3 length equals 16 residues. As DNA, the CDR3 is TGTGCCAGCAGCGTAGCAGAAGGGGCTAGCGGAGAGACCCAGTACTTC. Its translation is CASSVAEGASGETQYF.

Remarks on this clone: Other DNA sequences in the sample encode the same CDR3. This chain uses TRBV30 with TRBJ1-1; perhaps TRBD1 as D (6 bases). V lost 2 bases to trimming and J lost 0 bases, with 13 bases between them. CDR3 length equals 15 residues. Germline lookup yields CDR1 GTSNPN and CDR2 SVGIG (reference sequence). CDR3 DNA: TGTGCCTGGAGTCCCGGGGGGGCGGTGAACACTGAAGCTTTCTTT. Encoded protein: CAWSPGGAVNTEAFF.

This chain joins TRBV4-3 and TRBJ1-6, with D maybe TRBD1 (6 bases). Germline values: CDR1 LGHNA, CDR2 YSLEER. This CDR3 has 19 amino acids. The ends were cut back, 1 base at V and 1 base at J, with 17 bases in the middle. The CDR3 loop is CASSQGPSQGQSYNSPLHF. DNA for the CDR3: TGCGCCAGCAGCCAAGGACCCTCTCAGGGGCAATCCTATAATTCACCCCTCCACTTT.

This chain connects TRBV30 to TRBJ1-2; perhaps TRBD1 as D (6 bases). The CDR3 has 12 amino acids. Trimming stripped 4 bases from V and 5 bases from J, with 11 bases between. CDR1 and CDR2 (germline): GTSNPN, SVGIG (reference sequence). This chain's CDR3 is CAWIGTRYGYTF. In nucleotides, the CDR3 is TGTGCCTGGATCGGGACAAGGTATGGCTACACCTTC.

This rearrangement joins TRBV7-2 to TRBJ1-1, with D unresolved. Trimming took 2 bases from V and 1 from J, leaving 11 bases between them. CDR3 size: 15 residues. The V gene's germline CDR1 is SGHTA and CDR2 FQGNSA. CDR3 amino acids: CASSLTSGGNTEAFF. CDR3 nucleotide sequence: TGTGCCAGCAGCTTAACTAGTGGCGGGAACACTGAAGCTTTCTTT.

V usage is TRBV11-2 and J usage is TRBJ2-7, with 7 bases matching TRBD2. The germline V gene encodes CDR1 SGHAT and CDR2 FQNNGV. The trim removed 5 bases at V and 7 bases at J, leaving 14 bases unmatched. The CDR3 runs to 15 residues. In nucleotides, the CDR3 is TGTGCCAGCAGCCCCTTAAAGGCGGGAGTGGGGGAGCAGTACTTC. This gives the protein CASSPLKAGVGEQYF.

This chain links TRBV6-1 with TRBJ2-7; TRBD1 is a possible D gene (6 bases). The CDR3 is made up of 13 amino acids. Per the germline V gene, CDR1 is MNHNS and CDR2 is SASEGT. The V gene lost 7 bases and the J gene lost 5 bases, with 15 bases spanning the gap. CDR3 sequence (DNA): TGTGCCAGCACCCTGTTAGGGGACAACGAGCAGTACTTC. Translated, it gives CASTLLGDNEQYF.

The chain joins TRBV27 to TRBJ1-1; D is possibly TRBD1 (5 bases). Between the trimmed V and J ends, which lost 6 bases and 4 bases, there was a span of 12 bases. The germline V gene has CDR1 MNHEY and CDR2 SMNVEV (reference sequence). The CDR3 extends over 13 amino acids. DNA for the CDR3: TGTGCCAGCAGCAGGGTATCGGGCACTGAAGCTTTCTTT. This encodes CASSRVSGTEAFF.

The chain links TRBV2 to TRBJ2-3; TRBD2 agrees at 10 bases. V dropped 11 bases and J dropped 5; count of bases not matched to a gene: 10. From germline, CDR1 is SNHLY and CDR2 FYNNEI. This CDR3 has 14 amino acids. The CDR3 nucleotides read TGTGCCGGCCGAGCGGGAGGGTCGGGAGATACGCAGTATTTT. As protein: CAGRAGGSGDTQYF.

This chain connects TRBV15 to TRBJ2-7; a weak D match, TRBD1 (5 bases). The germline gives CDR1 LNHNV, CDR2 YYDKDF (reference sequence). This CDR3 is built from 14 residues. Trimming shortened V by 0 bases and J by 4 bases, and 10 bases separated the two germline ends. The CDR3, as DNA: TGTGCCACCAGCAGAGATTCAGGGCAGTACGAGCAGTACTTC. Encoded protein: CATSRDSGQYEQYF.

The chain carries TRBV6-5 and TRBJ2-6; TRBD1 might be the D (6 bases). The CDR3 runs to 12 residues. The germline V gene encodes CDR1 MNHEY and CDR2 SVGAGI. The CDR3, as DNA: TGTTTACAGGGTGCTGGGGCCAACGTCCTGACTTTC. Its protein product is CLQGAGANVLTF.